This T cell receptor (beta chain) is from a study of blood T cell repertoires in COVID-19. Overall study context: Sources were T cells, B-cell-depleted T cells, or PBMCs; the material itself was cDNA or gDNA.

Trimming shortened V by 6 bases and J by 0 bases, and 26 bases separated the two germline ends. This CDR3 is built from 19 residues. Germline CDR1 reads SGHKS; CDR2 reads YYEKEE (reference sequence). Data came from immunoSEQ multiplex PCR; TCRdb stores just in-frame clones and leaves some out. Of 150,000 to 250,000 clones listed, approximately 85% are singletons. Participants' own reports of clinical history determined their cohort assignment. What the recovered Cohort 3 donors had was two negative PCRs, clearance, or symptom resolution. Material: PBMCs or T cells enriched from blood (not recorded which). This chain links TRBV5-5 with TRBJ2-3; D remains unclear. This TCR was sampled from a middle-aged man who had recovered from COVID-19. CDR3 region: CASNLVAAPVERSTDTQYF. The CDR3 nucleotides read TGTGCCAGCAACCTGGTGGCCGCCCCGGTGGAGAGAAGCACAGATACGCAGTATTTT.